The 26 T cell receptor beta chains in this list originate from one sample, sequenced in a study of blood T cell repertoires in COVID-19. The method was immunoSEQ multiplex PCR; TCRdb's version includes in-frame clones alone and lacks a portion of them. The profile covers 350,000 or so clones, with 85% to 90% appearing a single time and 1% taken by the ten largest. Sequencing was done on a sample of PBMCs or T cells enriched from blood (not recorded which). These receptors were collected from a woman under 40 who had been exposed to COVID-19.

DNA for the CDR3: TGTGCCAGCAGTTTATTAGGCCAGCGGAGGGGGACCCAGTACTTC. Translating gives CASSLLGQRRGTQYF. This rearrangement joins TRBV28 to TRBJ2-5; perhaps TRBD2 as D (6 bases). The germline V gene has CDR1 MDHEN and CDR2 SYDVKM. Trimming cost V 1 base and J 7 bases, with 16 bases left between them. CDR3 length equals 15 residues.

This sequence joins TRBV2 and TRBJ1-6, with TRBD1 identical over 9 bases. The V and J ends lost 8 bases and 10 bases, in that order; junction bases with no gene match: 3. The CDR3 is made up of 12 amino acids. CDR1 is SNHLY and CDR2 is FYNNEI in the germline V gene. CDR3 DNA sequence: TGTGCCAGCCGGGACAGGGACTCACCCCTCCACTTT. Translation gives CASRDRDSPLHF.

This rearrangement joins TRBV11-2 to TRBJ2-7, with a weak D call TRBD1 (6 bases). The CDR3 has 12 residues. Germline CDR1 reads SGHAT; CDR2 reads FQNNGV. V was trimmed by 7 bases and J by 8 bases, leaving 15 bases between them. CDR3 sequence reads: CASTSQGRQQYF. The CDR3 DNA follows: TGTGCCAGCACCTCCCAGGGGAGACAGCAGTACTTC.

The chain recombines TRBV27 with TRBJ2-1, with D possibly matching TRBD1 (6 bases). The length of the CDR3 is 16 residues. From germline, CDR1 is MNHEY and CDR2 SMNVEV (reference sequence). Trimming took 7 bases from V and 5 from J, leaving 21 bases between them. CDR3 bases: TGTGCCAGCAACTCCCTCACAACAGGGCAAGACAATGAGCAGTTCTTC. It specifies CASNSLTTGQDNEQFF.

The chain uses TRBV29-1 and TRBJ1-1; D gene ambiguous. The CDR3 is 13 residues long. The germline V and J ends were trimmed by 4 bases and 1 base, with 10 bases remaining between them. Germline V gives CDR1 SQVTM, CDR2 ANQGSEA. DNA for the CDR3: TGCAGCGTTGCAGCACAGTCGAACACTGAAGCTTTCTTT. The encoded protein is CSVAAQSNTEAFF.

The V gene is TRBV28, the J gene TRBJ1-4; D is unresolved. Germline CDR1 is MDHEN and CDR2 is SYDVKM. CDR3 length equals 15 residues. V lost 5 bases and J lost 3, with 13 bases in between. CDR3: CASSPMNRANEKLFF. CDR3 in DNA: TGTGCCAGCAGTCCAATGAATCGGGCTAATGAAAAACTGTTTTTT.

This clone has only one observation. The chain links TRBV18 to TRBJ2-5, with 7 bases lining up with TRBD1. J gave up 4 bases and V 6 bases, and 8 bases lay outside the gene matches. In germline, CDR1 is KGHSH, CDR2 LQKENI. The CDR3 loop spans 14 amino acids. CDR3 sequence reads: CASSLATGRETQYF. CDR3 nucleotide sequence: TGTGCCAGCTCCCTCGCGACAGGGCGAGAGACCCAGTACTTC.

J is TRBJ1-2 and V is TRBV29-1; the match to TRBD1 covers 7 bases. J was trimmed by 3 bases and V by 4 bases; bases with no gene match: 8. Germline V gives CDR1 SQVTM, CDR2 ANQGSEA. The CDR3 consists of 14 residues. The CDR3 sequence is CSVVGLGTDYGYTF. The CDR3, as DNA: TGCAGCGTTGTGGGCTTGGGGACAGACTATGGCTACACCTTC.

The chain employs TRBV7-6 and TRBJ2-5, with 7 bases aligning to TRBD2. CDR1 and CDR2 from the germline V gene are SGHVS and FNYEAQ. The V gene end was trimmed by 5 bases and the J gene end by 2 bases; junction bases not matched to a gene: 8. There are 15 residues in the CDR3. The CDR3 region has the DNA TGTGCCAGCAGCCCGGGGGGTTGGGTGCAAGAGACCCAGTACTTC. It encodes CASSPGGWVQETQYF. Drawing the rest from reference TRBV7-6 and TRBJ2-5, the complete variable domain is GAGVSQSPRYKVTKRGQDVALRCDPISGHVSLYWYRQALGQGPEFLTYFNYEAQQDKSGLPNDRFSAERPEGSISTLTIQRTEQRDSAMYRCASSPGGWVQETQYFGPGTRLLVL.

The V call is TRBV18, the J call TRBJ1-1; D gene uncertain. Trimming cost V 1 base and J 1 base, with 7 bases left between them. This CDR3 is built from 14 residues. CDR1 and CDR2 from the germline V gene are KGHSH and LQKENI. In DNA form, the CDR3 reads TGTGCCAGCTCACCACAGGAGAAGAACACTGAAGCTTTCTTT. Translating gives CASSPQEKNTEAFF.

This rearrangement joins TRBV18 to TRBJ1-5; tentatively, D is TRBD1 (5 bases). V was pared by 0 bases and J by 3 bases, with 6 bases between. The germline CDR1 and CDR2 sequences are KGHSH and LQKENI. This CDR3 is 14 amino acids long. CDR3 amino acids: CASSPPDINQPQHF. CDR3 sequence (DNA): TGTGCCAGCTCACCACCGGACATCAATCAGCCCCAGCATTTT.

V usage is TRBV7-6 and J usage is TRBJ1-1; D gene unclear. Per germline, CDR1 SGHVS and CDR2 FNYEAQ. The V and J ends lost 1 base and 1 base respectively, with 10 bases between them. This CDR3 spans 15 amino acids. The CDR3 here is CASSLEWARNTEAFF. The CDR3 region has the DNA TGTGCCAGCAGCTTAGAATGGGCGAGGAACACTGAAGCTTTCTTT.

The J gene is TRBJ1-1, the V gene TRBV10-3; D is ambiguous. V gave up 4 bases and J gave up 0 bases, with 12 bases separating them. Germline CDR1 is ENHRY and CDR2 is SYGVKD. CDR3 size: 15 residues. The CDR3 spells CAISGQNNMNTEAFF. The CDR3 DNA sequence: TGTGCCATCAGTGGGCAGAATAACATGAACACTGAAGCTTTCTTT.

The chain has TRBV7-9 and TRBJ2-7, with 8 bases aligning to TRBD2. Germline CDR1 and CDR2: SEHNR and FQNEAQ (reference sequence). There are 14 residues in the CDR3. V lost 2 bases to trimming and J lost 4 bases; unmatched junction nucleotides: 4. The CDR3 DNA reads TGTGCCAGCAGCTTATTAGCGGGAACTTACGAGCAGTACTTC. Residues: CASSLLAGTYEQYF.

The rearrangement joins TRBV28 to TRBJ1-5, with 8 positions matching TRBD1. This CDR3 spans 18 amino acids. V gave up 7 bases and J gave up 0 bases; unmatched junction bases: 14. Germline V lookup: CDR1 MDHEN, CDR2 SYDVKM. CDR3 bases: TGTGCCAGCATCGGCGTGGTAGACAGGGGTTATAGCAATCAGCCCCAGCATTTT. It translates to CASIGVVDRGYSNQPQHF.

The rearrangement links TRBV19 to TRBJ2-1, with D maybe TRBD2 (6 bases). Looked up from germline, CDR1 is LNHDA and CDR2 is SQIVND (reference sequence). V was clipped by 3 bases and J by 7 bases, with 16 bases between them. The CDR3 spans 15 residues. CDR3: CASSIGPGVGNEQFF. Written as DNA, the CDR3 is TGTGCCAGTAGTATTGGGCCGGGAGTAGGGAATGAGCAGTTCTTC.

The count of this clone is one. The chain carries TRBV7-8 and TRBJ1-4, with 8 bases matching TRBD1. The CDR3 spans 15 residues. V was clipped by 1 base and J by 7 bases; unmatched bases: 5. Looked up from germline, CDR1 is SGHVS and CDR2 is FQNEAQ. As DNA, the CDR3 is TGTGCCAGCAGCTTAGGGACAGGGAGGGGTGAAAAACTGTTTTTT. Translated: CASSLGTGRGEKLFF.

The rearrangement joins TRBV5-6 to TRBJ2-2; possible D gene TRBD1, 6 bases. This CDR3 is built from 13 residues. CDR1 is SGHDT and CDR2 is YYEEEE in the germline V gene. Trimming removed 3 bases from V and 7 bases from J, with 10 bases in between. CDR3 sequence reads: CASSSGHVGELFF. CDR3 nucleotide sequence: TGTGCCAGCAGCTCGGGACATGTCGGGGAGCTGTTTTTT.

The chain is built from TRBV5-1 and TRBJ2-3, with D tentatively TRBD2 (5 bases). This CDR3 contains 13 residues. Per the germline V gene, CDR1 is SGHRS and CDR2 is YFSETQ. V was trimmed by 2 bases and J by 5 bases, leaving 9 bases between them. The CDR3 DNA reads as TGCGCCAGCAGCTTTGGAGGAGTAGATACGCAGTATTTT. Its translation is CASSFGGVDTQYF. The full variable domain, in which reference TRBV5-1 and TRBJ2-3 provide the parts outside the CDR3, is KAGVTQTPRYLIKTRGQQVTLSCSPISGHRSVSWYQQTPGQGLQFLFEYFSETQRNKGNFPGRFSGRQFSNSRSEMNVSTLELGDSALYLCASSFGGVDTQYFGPGTRLTVL.

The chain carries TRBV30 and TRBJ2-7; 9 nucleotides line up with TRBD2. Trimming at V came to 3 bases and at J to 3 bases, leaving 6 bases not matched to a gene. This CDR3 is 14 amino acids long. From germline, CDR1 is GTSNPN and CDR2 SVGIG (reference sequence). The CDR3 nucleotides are TGTGCCTGGAGCCGGACTAGCGAGCTCTACGAGCAGTACTTC. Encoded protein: CAWSRTSELYEQYF.

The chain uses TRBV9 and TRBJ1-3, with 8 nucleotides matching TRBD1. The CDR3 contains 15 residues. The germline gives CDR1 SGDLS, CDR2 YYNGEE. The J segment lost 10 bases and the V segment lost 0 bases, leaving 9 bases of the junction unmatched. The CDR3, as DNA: TGTGCCAGCAGCGTAGGCTCGACAGGGGAAAAAACCATATATTTT. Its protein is CASSVGSTGEKTIYF.

The CDR3 sequence is CASSSPPAGTEAFF. CDR3 coding DNA: TGTGCCAGCAGTTCCCCCCCGGCGGGCACTGAAGCTTTCTTT. V gene TRBV28 combines with J gene TRBJ1-1, with D unresolved. The CDR3 runs to 14 residues. The germline V and J ends were trimmed by 4 bases and 4 bases, with 13 bases remaining between them. Germline CDR1 reads MDHEN; CDR2 reads SYDVKM.

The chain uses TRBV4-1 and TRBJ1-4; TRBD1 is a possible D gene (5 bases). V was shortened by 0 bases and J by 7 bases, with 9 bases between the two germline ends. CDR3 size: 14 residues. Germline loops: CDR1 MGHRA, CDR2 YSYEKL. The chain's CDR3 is CASSQDSGVEKLFF. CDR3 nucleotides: TGCGCCAGCAGCCAAGATTCGGGGGTTGAAAAACTGTTTTTT.

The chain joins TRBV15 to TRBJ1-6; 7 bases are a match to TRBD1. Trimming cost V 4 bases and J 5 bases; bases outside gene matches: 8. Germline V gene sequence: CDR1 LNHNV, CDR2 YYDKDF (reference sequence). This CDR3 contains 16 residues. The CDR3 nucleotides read TGTGCCACCAGCAACTTCAGGGGGTCCCATAATTCACCCCTCCACTTT. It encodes CATSNFRGSHNSPLHF. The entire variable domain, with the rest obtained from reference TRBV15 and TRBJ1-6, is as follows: DAMVIQNPRYQVTQFGKPVTLSCSQTLNHNVMYWYQQKSSQAPKLLFHYYDKDFNNEADTPDNFQSRRPNTSFCFLDIRSPGLGDTAMYLCATSNFRGSHNSPLHFGNGTRLTVT.

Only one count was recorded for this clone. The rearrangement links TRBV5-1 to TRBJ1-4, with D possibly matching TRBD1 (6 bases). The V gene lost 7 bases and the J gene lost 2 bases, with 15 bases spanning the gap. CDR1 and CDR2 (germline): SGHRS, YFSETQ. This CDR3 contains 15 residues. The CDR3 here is CASGAGVTTNEKLFF. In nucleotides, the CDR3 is TGCGCCAGCGGGGCAGGGGTGACGACTAATGAAAAACTGTTTTTT.

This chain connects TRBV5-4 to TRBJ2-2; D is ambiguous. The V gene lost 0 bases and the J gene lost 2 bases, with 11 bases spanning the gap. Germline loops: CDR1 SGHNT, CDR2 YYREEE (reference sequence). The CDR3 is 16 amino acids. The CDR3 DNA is TGTGCCAGCAGCTTGGGTCAAACTCGTAACACCGGGGAGCTGTTTTTT. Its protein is CASSLGQTRNTGELFF.